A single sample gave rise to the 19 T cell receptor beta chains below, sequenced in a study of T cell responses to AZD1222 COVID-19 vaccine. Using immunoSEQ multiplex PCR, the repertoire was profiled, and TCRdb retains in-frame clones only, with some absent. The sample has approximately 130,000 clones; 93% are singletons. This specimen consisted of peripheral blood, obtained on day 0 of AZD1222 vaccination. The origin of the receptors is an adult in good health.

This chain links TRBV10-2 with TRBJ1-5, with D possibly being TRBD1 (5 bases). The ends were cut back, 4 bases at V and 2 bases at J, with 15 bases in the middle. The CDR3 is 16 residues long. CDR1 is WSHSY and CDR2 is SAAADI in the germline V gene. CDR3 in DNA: TGCGCCAGCAGTGCCGGGGGGGGTTTGGGCAATCAGCCCCAGCATTTT. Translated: CASSAGGGLGNQPQHF.

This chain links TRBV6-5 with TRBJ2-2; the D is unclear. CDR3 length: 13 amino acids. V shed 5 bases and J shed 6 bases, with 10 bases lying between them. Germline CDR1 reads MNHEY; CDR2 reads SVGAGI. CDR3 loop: CASSPFWAGELFF. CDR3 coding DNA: TGTGCCAGCAGTCCCTTTTGGGCCGGGGAGCTGTTTTTT.

CDR3 protein: CASSFGTFTEAFF. Here the CDR3 DNA reads TGTGCCAGCAGTTTTGGGACCTTCACTGAAGCTTTCTTT. V gene TRBV27 combines with J gene TRBJ1-1; D may be TRBD1 (5 bases). V lost 3 bases and J lost 4, with 9 bases in between. In germline, CDR1 is MNHEY, CDR2 SMNVEV (reference sequence). The CDR3 consists of 13 residues.

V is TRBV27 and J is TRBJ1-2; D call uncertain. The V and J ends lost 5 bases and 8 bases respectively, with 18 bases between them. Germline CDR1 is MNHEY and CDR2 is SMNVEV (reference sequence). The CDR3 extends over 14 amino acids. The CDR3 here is CASSPDSQIIGYTF. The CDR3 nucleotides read TGTGCCAGCAGTCCCGATTCCCAGATAATAGGCTACACCTTC.

This chain's CDR3 is CASSLAVGTAQETQYF. The CDR3 region has the DNA TGTGCCAGCAGCTTGGCCGTGGGGACAGCACAAGAGACCCAGTACTTC. The chain links TRBV5-4 to TRBJ2-5, with 7 bases that match TRBD1. V was pared by 0 bases and J by 2 bases, with 7 bases of the junction left unmatched. The CDR3 loop spans 16 amino acids. Germline CDR1 SGHNT, CDR2 YYREEE (reference sequence).

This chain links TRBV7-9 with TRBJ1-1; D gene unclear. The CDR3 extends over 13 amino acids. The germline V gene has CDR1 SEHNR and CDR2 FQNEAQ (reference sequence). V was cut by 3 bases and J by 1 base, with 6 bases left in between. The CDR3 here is CASSLPRNTEAFF. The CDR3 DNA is TGTGCCAGCAGCTTGCCAAGGAACACTGAAGCTTTCTTT.

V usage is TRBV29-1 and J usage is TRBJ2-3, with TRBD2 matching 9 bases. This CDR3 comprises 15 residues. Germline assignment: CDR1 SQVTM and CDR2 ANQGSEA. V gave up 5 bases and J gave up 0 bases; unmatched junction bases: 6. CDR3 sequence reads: CSVTSTSGSTDTQYF. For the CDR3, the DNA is TGCAGCGTTACCTCGACTAGCGGTAGCACAGATACGCAGTATTTT.

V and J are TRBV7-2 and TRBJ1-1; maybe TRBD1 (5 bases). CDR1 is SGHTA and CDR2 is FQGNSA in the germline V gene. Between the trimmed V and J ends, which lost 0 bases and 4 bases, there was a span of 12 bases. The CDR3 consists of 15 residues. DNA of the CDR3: TGTGCCAGCAGCTTAGCGCAGGGCTGGGTCACTGAAGCTTTCTTT. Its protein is CASSLAQGWVTEAFF.

The CDR3 reads CSVGELDWRTEAFF. In DNA, the CDR3 is TGCAGCGTTGGGGAACTGGACTGGCGGACTGAAGCTTTCTTT. The chain joins TRBV29-1 to TRBJ1-1; the D is unclear. The ends were cut back, 4 bases at V and 5 bases at J, with 17 bases in the middle. Germline CDR1 and CDR2: SQVTM and ANQGSEA. The CDR3 has 14 residues.

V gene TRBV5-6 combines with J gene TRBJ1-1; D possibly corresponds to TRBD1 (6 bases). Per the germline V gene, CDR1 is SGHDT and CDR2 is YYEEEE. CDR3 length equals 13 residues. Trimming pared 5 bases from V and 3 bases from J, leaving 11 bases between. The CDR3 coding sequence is TGTGCCAGCAGTCGAACAGGGTACACTGAAGCTTTCTTT. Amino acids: CASSRTGYTEAFF.

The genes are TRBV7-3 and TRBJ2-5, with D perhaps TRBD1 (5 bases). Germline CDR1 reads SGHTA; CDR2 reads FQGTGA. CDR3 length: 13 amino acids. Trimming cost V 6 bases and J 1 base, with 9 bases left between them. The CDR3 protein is CASSQGVQETQYF. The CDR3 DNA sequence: TGTGCCAGCAGTCAAGGGGTCCAAGAGACCCAGTACTTC.

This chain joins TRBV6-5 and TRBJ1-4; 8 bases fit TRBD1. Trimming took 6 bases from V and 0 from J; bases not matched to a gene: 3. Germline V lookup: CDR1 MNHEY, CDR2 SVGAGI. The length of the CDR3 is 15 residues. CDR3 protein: CASSRGPTTNEKLFF. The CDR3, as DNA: TGTGCCAGCAGCAGGGGGCCCACAACTAATGAAAAACTGTTTTTT.

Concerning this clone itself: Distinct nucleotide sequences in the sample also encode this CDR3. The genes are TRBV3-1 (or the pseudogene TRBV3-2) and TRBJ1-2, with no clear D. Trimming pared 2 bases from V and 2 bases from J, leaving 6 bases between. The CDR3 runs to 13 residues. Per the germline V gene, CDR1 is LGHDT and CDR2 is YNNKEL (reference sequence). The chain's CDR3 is CASSQNTNYGYTF. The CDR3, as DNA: TGTGCCAGCAGCCAAAACACCAACTATGGCTACACCTTC.

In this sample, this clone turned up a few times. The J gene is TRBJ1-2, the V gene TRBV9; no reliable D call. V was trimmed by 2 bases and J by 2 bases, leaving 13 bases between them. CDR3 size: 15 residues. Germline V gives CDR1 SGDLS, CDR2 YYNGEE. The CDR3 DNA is TGTGCCAGCAGCGTTATGGGGATGTTAAACTATGGCTACACCTTC. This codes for CASSVMGMLNYGYTF.

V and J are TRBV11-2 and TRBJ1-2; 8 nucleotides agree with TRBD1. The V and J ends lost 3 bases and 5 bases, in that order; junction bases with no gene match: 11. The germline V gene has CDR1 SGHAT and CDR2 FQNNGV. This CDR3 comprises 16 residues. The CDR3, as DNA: TGTGCCAGCAGCTTTTTTAACCGACAGGGGCTATATGGCTACACCTTC. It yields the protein CASSFFNRQGLYGYTF.

The chain's CDR3 is CASSPDRARTGELFF. CDR3 nucleotide sequence: TGCGCCAGCAGCCCCGACAGGGCGAGGACCGGGGAGCTGTTTTTT. The chain employs TRBV5-1 and TRBJ2-2; 7 bases map to TRBD1. The CDR3 contains 15 residues. The V and J ends lost 4 bases and 5 bases, in that order; junction bases with no gene match: 8. Looked up from germline, CDR1 is SGHRS and CDR2 is YFSETQ.

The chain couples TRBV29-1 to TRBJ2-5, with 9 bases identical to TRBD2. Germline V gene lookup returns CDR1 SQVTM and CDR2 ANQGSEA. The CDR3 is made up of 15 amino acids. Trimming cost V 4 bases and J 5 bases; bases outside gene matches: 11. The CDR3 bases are TGCAGCGTTGGTGCTAGCGGGGTAACTCTGGAGACCCAGTACTTC. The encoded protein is CSVGASGVTLETQYF.

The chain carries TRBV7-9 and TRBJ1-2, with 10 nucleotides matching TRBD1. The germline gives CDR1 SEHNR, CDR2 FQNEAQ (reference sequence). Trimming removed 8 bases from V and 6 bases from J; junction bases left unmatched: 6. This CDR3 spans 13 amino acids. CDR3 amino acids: CASPGQGNDGYTF. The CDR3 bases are TGTGCCAGCCCGGGACAGGGGAACGATGGCTACACCTTC.

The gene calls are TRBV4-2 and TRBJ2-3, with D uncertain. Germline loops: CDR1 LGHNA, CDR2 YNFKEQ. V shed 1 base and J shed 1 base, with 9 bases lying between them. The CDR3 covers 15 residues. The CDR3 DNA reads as TGTGCCAGCAGCCAAGGCGGTTACCGCACAGATACGCAGTATTTT. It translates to CASSQGGYRTDTQYF.